This T cell receptor beta chain is drawn from a study of OX40 agonist ivuxolimab in advanced cancers. Study in general: Patients received the agonistic anti-OX40 (CD134) antibody ivuxolimab. Males comprised about 84% of the group, whose mean age was roughly 64 years (range roughly 23 to 80). Three patients, one with hepatocellular carcinoma and two with cutaneous melanoma, achieved partial responses.

Repertoires were generated with immunoSEQ multiplex PCR, while TCRdb's copy carries only in-frame clones and drops some. This table holds 60,000 or so clones, over 80% found once. Germline-derived CDR1 and CDR2 are MDHEN and SYDVKM. This CDR3 is 16 amino acids long. The ends lost 6 bases at V and 1 base at J; junction bases unmatched: 7. The material sequenced was CD4+ or CD8+ T cells sorted from blood, taken in a trial of the OX40 agonist ivuxolimab. The TCR comes from an adult with an advanced solid tumor such as melanoma, head and neck, liver or kidney cancer. J is TRBJ2-3 and V is TRBV28; 10 bases agree with TRBD2. The DNA for the CDR3 is TGTGCCAGCAGCCTCCACGGGACTAGCGGCACAGATACGCAGTATTTT. As protein: CASSLHGTSGTDTQYF.